A selection of T cell receptor beta chains follows, all from one sample in a study of T-cell memory formation after mild COVID-19. One entry per CDR3 protein, called by TCRdb with MiXCR from the 5' RACE reads. The sample yields fewer than 600,000 distinct CDR3 sequences, less than 25% seen once. The sequenced sample was PBMCs or a T cell subset sorted from them (not recorded which). Every receptor here comes from an adult woman who had mild COVID-19 (a few samples of this study predate the infection). Cell type and time point are not known. CDR3s include the opening cysteine and the closing phenylalanine or tryptophan. The D gene is left open where the match is weak. Expanded clones get a size class; other rows say once, few or many, or leave the size out.

j_call d_call v_call clone_size cdr3_aa cdr3_nt
TRBJ2-1 . TRBV6-5 few CASRPTGSSYNEQFF TGTGCCAGCCGACCGACCGGGAGCTCCTACAATGAGCAGTTCTTC
TRBJ2-2 . TRBV11-3 few CASTTKGIDTGELFF TGTGCCAGCACCACAAAAGGGATCGACACCGGGGAGCTGTTTTTT
TRBJ1-1 . TRBV12-3/TRBV12-4 . CASRRQTGNTEAFF TGTGCCAGCAGGCGACAGACCGGGAACACTGAAGCTTTCTTT
TRBJ2-7 . TRBV29-1 few CSVGPGPGGLSYEQYF TGCAGCGTTGGCCCCGGACCCGGGGGACTCTCCTACGAGCAGTACTTC
TRBJ2-3 TRBD2 TRBV9 few CASSLERGGTDTQYF TGTGCCAGCAGTCTCGAGCGGGGAGGCACAGATACGCAGTATTTT
TRBJ2-5 . TRBV7-3 once CASSGAAGETQYF TGTGCCAGCAGCGGGGCAGCAGGGGAGACCCAGTACTTC
TRBJ2-1 TRBD2 TRBV20-1 many CSAWTSYEQFF TGCAGTGCTTGGACTAGCTATGAGCAGTTCTTC
TRBJ2-3 . TRBV29-1 . CSAILGGHTDTQYF TGCAGTGCAATCTTAGGAGGGCACACAGATACGCAGTATTTT
TRBJ2-3 . TRBV27 . CASSPGTAGGRTDTQYF TGTGCCAGCAGTCCGGGCACAGCCGGAGGCCGCACAGATACGCAGTATTTT
TRBJ2-5 . TRBV12-3/TRBV12-4 few CASSLGGGLAQYF TGTGCCAGCAGTCTGGGGGGAGGTCTCGCCCAGTACTTC
TRBJ1-5 . TRBV7-6 few CASSLAGGWNQPQHF TGTGCCAGCAGCTTAGCAGGGGGGTGGAATCAGCCCCAGCATTTT
TRBJ1-1 . TRBV6-2/TRBV6-3 . CASSYLLGLPNTEAFF TGTGCCAGCAGTTACCTTTTGGGACTGCCGAACACTGAAGCTTTCTTT
TRBJ2-1 TRBD2 TRBV20-1 . CSARGTSGGHYNEQFF TGCAGTGCTAGAGGGACTAGCGGGGGGCATTACAATGAGCAGTTCTTC
TRBJ2-1 TRBD2 TRBV7-2 few CASSSSMASGQYNEQFF TGTGCCAGCAGCTCCTCCATGGCTAGCGGGCAGTACAATGAGCAGTTCTTC
TRBJ1-5 TRBD1 TRBV7-2 few CASSPNRDRNQPQHF TGTGCCAGCAGCCCCAACCGGGACAGGAATCAGCCCCAGCATTTT
TRBJ2-6 . TRBV3-1 few CASSHSRNRASGANVLTF TGTGCCAGCAGCCACTCCAGGAACAGGGCTTCTGGGGCCAACGTCCTGACTTTC
TRBJ1-1 . TRBV5-5 few CASSLVPGAPMNTEAFF TGTGCCAGCAGCTTGGTTCCGGGCGCGCCGATGAACACTGAAGCTTTCTTT
TRBJ2-1 . TRBV5-1 few CASSLFSSGVYNEQFF TGCGCCAGCAGCTTGTTCAGTAGCGGAGTATACAATGAGCAGTTCTTC
TRBJ1-6 TRBD1 TRBV10-3 few CAISEGEGGIAYNSPLHF TGTGCCATCAGTGAAGGGGAAGGGGGCATCGCCTATAATTCACCCCTCCACTTT
TRBJ1-1 . TRBV12-3/TRBV12-4 . CASSLSGIMNTEAFF TGTGCCAGCAGTTTATCGGGGATCATGAACACTGAAGCTTTCTTT
TRBJ1-1 . TRBV12-3/TRBV12-4 few CASRGVTEAFF TGTGCCAGTCGAGGGGTGACTGAAGCTTTCTTT
TRBJ2-3 . TRBV24-1 . CATSDYVVDTQYF TGTGCCACCAGTGATTACGTGGTGGATACGCAGTATTTT
TRBJ2-2 TRBD2 TRBV6-1 . CASRGVGELFF TGTGCCAGCCGGGGGGTCGGGGAGCTGTTTTTT
TRBJ2-1 . TRBV18 many CASSPGAANNEQFF TGTGCCAGCTCACCCGGGGCAGCTAACAATGAGCAGTTCTTC
TRBJ2-7 . TRBV19 . CASSMSPLYEQYF TGTGCCAGTAGTATGTCCCCCCTCTACGAGCAGTACTTC
TRBJ1-2 . TRBV20-1 . CSYPSRAAENYGYTF TGCAGTTACCCTTCTCGGGCAGCAGAGAACTATGGCTACACCTTC
TRBJ2-1 TRBD2 TRBV20-1 few CSASKAGENEQFF TGCAGTGCTAGCAAGGCGGGAGAAAATGAGCAGTTCTTC
TRBJ2-6 . TRBV7-9 few CASSLKWASGTSGANVLTF TGTGCCAGCAGCTTAAAGTGGGCGTCAGGGACCTCTGGGGCCAACGTCCTGACTTTC
TRBJ1-2 . TRBV2 few CATADRYDYGYTF TGTGCCACGGCTGATCGGTACGACTATGGCTACACCTTC
TRBJ2-3 TRBD2 TRBV24-1 . CATSDLRTSGGTDTQYF TGTGCCACCAGTGACCTAAGGACTAGCGGGGGCACAGATACGCAGTATTTT
TRBJ2-5 TRBD1 TRBV19 few CASSTRTGVPETQYF TGTGCCAGTAGTACCCGGACAGGGGTCCCAGAGACCCAGTACTTC
TRBJ2-7 TRBD2 TRBV28 many CASSPGTSGSPEQYF TGTGCCAGCAGCCCGGGGACTAGCGGGAGTCCCGAGCAGTACTTC
TRBJ2-5 TRBD1 TRBV12-3/TRBV12-4 . CASGKGGRGIQETQYF TGTGCCAGCGGAAAAGGAGGCAGGGGGATCCAAGAGACCCAGTACTTC
TRBJ2-7 TRBD1 TRBV4-2 few CASSQGQGWEQYF TGTGCCAGCAGCCAAGGACAGGGCTGGGAGCAGTACTTC
TRBJ1-1 . TRBV4-3 . CASSQGGTYTEAFF TGCGCCAGCAGCCAGGGAGGGACCTACACTGAAGCTTTCTTT
TRBJ2-2 TRBD1 TRBV20-1 few CSAKQGANTGELFF TGCAGTGCTAAACAGGGGGCGAACACCGGGGAGCTGTTTTTT
TRBJ2-7 . TRBV7-2 . CASSLVTHMSYEQYF TGTGCCAGCAGCTTAGTTACACACATGTCCTACGAGCAGTACTTC
TRBJ2-1 . TRBV29-1 many CSVEGMDRYNEQFF TGCAGCGTTGAGGGAATGGACAGATACAATGAGCAGTTCTTC
TRBJ2-7 . TRBV7-9 . CASSFDRNYEQYF TGTGCCAGCAGCTTCGACAGGAACTACGAGCAGTACTTC
TRBJ2-3 . TRBV11-2 . CASSLKAFSGNTDTQYF TGTGCCAGCAGCTTAAAAGCTTTTAGCGGAAACACAGATACGCAGTATTTT
TRBJ1-1 . TRBV7-9 few CASSFPPRGGGNTEAFF TGTGCCAGCAGCTTCCCCCCGAGGGGGGGAGGGAACACTGAAGCTTTCTTT
TRBJ1-6 TRBD1 TRBV12-3/TRBV12-4 few CASSYGQGARNSPLHF TGTGCCAGCAGTTACGGACAGGGGGCTAGGAATTCACCCCTCCACTTT
TRBJ1-1 . TRBV10-3 few CAIGNREGTEAFF TGTGCCATCGGCAACAGGGAGGGGACTGAAGCTTTCTTT
TRBJ2-4 . TRBV12-3/TRBV12-4 few CASRGGTKNIQYF TGTGCCAGCAGAGGGGGGACCAAAAACATTCAGTACTTC
TRBJ2-4 . TRBV12-3/TRBV12-4 . CASSPSGQGIGIQYF TGTGCCAGCAGTCCCTCGGGGCAGGGGATAGGCATTCAGTACTTC
TRBJ1-2 . TRBV3-1 many CASSPGPGQGYGYTF TGTGCCAGCAGCCCCGGCCCGGGGCAGGGCTATGGCTACACCTTC
TRBJ2-4 . TRBV7-2 . CASSLDRAMGAKNIQYF TGTGCCAGCAGCTTAGATAGGGCGATGGGGGCCAAAAACATTCAGTACTTC
TRBJ2-1 TRBD1 TRBV4-2 few CASSQGRDRVNEQFF TGTGCCAGCAGCCAAGGCCGGGACAGGGTTAATGAGCAGTTCTTC
TRBJ1-1 . TRBV5-1 few CASSFSAGPLKDSTEAFF TGCGCCAGCAGCTTCTCCGCAGGGCCATTGAAGGATAGCACTGAAGCTTTCTTT
TRBJ2-7 . TRBV7-6 . CASSLSEGGSYEQYF TGTGCCAGCAGCTTATCAGAGGGGGGCTCCTACGAGCAGTACTTC
TRBJ2-2 . TRBV4-1 . CASSQVGSRASVTGELFF TGCGCCAGCAGCCAAGTAGGCTCGAGGGCGTCGGTCACCGGGGAGCTGTTTTTT
TRBJ2-7 TRBD2 TRBV5-6 . CASSPVAGLASYEQYF TGTGCCAGCAGCCCGGTGGCCGGACTAGCGTCGTACGAGCAGTACTTC
TRBJ1-2 . TRBV20-1 . CSARGGGNYGYTF TGCAGTGCTAGAGGAGGAGGTAACTATGGCTACACCTTC
TRBJ2-1 TRBD1 TRBV7-9 few CASSRQGGRYNEQFF TGTGCCAGCAGCCGACAGGGCGGCCGGTACAATGAGCAGTTCTTC
TRBJ1-2 TRBD1 TRBV12-3/TRBV12-4 few CASSSYRGRYGYTF TGTGCCAGCAGTTCGTACAGGGGGCGGTATGGCTACACCTTC
TRBJ2-3 . TRBV5-1 few CASSLDNRRADTQYF TGCGCCAGCAGCTTGGATAACAGGAGGGCAGATACGCAGTATTTT
TRBJ1-2 TRBD1 TRBV12-3/TRBV12-4 few CASSLFQSAGGYGYTF TGTGCCAGCAGTTTATTTCAGTCGGCAGGGGGCTATGGCTACACCTTC
TRBJ2-1 . TRBV5-5 . CASKTGLSSYNEQFF TGTGCCAGCAAGACAGGCCTAAGCTCCTACAATGAGCAGTTCTTC
TRBJ2-1 TRBD2 TRBV4-3 few CASSQDFGRASGNEQFF TGCGCCAGCAGCCAAGATTTCGGGAGGGCCTCGGGTAATGAGCAGTTCTTC
TRBJ2-5 . TRBV5-1 many CASSFGDQETQYF TGCGCCAGCAGCTTTGGGGACCAAGAGACCCAGTACTTC